Following are 30 T cell receptor beta chains from one sample sequenced in a study of T cell repertoires in cytomegalovirus infection. TCRdb re-called the reads with MiXCR, one entry per CDR3 protein. The table has about 490,000 distinct CDR3 sequences, roughly 10% seen once. Material: PBMCs. The receptors were sampled from a human donor in good health (CMV status not recorded). Some clones in this sample may be carry-over from other donors' samples.

There are many counts of this clonotype. The CDR3 DNA reads TGTGCCAGCACATTCAGGGGGCGAAGCTCCTACGAGCAGTACTTC. As protein: CASTFRGRSSYEQYF. The chain carries TRBV7-9 and TRBJ2-7; 8 nucleotides match TRBD1. Germline CDR1 SEHNR, CDR2 FQNEAQ (reference sequence). The CDR3 extends over 15 amino acids. The V and J ends lost 7 bases and 0 bases, in that order; junction bases with no gene match: 8.

This clonotype has at least ten counts. The J gene is TRBJ2-7, the V gene TRBV11-2; D unclear. The ends were cut back, 0 bases at V and 0 bases at J, with 9 bases in the middle. CDR1 is SGHAT and CDR2 is FQNNGV in the germline V gene. This CDR3 is built from 15 residues. For the CDR3, the DNA is TGTGCCAGCAGCTTAGAATATTCAAGCTCCTACGAGCAGTACTTC. Its translation is CASSLEYSSSYEQYF.

The chain has TRBV20-1 and TRBJ2-7; D not certain. The CDR3 is 13 amino acids. The V end lost 1 base, the J end lost 3 bases, and 10 bases lay between the germline ends. Germline values: CDR1 DFQATT, CDR2 SNEGSKA (reference sequence). DNA of the CDR3: TGCAGTGCTAGAGTCCCCTTGATCTACGAGCAGTACTTC. Translated: CSARVPLIYEQYF.

In its sample, this clonotype was seen many times. The chain couples TRBV7-8 to TRBJ1-2; 11 nucleotides match TRBD1. Germline loops: CDR1 SGHVS, CDR2 FQNEAQ. V dropped 0 bases and J dropped 5; count of bases not matched to a gene: 5. This CDR3 is built from 16 residues. CDR3 bases: TGTGCCAGCAGCTTAGCCGCCGGACAGGGGGCTTATGGCTACACCTTC. Amino acid sequence: CASSLAAGQGAYGYTF.

This clonotype was recorded at least ten times. The rearrangement uses TRBV6-1 and TRBJ1-1, with D maybe TRBD1 (5 bases). From germline, CDR1 is MNHNS and CDR2 SASEGT. Trimming took off 7 bases at V and 1 base at J, with 16 bases between the two ends. This CDR3 has 15 amino acids. The CDR3: CASTIGGVQNTEAFF. CDR3 sequence (DNA): TGTGCCAGCACTATCGGAGGGGTTCAGAACACTGAAGCTTTCTTT.

This clonotype was recorded at least ten times. The chain links TRBV11-3 to TRBJ1-1; D uncertain. Per the germline V gene, CDR1 is SGHNT and CDR2 is YENEEA. V gave up 0 bases and J gave up 4 bases, with 9 bases separating them. The CDR3 consists of 14 residues. CDR3: CASSLDPWSTEAFF. The CDR3 nucleotides read TGTGCCAGCAGCTTAGACCCCTGGAGCACTGAAGCTTTCTTT.

This clonotype has a handful of counts. The chain is built from TRBV4-1 and TRBJ1-4; a weak D match, TRBD1 (5 bases). Trimming took 4 bases from V and 6 from J, leaving 15 bases between them. CDR3 size: 15 residues. CDR1 is MGHRA, CDR2 YSYEKL, per germline. CDR3 loop: CASSRPGARDEKLFF. CDR3 DNA sequence: TGCGCCAGCAGCCGGCCCGGGGCTAGGGATGAAAAACTGTTTTTT.

In this sample, this clonotype turned up many times. The J gene is TRBJ1-4, the V gene TRBV2; 9 positions agree with TRBD1. The CDR3 spans 16 residues. V shed 4 bases, J shed 3 bases, and the junction held 6 bases outside the gene matches. Germline CDR1 is SNHLY and CDR2 is FYNNEI. The CDR3 is CASSGTGERANEKLFF. CDR3 coding DNA: TGTGCCAGCAGTGGGACAGGGGAGAGAGCTAATGAAAAACTGTTTTTT.

This clonotype was seen at least ten times. The chain couples TRBV7-9 to TRBJ1-2; D remains unclear. This CDR3 is 13 amino acids long. Trimming stripped 1 base from V and 8 bases from J, with 11 bases between. Germline V CDR1 and CDR2: SEHNR, FQNEAQ (reference sequence). CDR3 residues: CASSLGQARGYTF. The CDR3 region has the DNA TGTGCCAGCAGCTTAGGCCAAGCTCGGGGCTACACCTTC.

This clonotype was counted at least ten times. This chain joins TRBV7-6 and TRBJ1-1; TRBD1 might be the D (6 bases). CDR3 length: 15 residues. CDR1 SGHVS and CDR2 FNYEAQ come from the germline V gene. V shed 2 bases and J shed 2 bases, with 12 bases lying between them. Here the CDR3 DNA reads TGTGCCAGCAGCTTATGGGGGCGAGCAAACACTGAAGCTTTCTTT. The encoded protein is CASSLWGRANTEAFF.

The V and J genes are TRBV29-1 and TRBJ1-2; TRBD1 agrees at 10 bases. This CDR3 region has 13 residues. The trim removed 6 bases at V and 4 bases at J, leaving 5 bases unmatched. Germline values: CDR1 SQVTM, CDR2 ANQGSEA. The CDR3 DNA sequence: TGCAGCGTCGACAGGGGGCCTGGCTATGGCTACACCTTC. Protein product: CSVDRGPGYGYTF.

This clonotype was seen many times. The J gene is TRBJ2-2, the V gene TRBV7-2, with 11 bases lining up with TRBD1. The V segment lost 5 bases and the J segment 3 bases; nucleotides outside the gene matches: 8. From germline, CDR1 is SGHTA and CDR2 FQGNSA. The CDR3 is made up of 17 amino acids. The DNA of the CDR3 is TGTGCCAGCAGCCCACGGGGACAGGGGGTCGACACCGGGGAGCTGTTTTTT. Its protein product is CASSPRGQGVDTGELFF. The full variable domain, its missing parts supplied by reference TRBV7-2 and TRBJ2-2, is GAGVSQSPSNKVTEKGKDVELRCDPISGHTALYWYRQSLGQGLEFLIYFQGNSAPDKSGLPSDRFSAERTGGSVSTLTIQRTQQEDSAVYLCASSPRGQGVDTGELFFGEGSRLTVL.

J is TRBJ1-3 and V is TRBV29-1; perhaps TRBD1 as D (5 bases). Trimming removed 2 bases from V and 3 bases from J, with 14 bases in between. This CDR3 has 15 residues. CDR1 SQVTM and CDR2 ANQGSEA come from the germline V gene. This CDR3 is CSVEFRQPYGNTIYF. The CDR3 DNA follows: TGCAGCGTTGAATTCCGACAGCCGTATGGAAACACCATATATTTT.

Many counts were recorded for this clonotype. The chain is built from TRBV5-4 and TRBJ1-6; a possible D gene is TRBD1 (5 bases). CDR3 length equals 15 residues. Germline V gene sequence: CDR1 SGHNT, CDR2 YYREEE (reference sequence). The germline V and J ends were trimmed by 1 base and 12 bases, with 17 bases remaining between them. The CDR3 protein is CASSLSQQEVLPLHF. CDR3 bases: TGTGCCAGCAGCTTGAGTCAACAGGAGGTCTTACCCCTCCACTTT.

This clonotype was seen a few times. CDR3 DNA: TGTGCCAGCAGCAAACAGGGTGGAGGTTTTCAGCCCCAGCATTTT. Translated: CASSKQGGGFQPQHF. This chain connects TRBV6-6 to TRBJ1-5; TRBD1 is a possible D gene (6 bases). V lost 6 bases and J 6 bases, leaving 18 bases between the germline ends. CDR3 size: 15 residues. The germline V gene has CDR1 MNHNY and CDR2 SVGAGI (reference sequence).

In this sample, this clonotype turned up many times. The CDR3 DNA follows: TGTGCCAGCAGCCCACTGGGTACGACGGAATTCTATGGCTACACCTTC. Protein sequence: CASSPLGTTEFYGYTF. This sequence joins TRBV11-1 and TRBJ1-2; D is unclear. Germline V lookup: CDR1 SGHAT, CDR2 FQDESV (reference sequence). Between the trimmed V and J ends, which lost 5 bases and 4 bases, there was a span of 20 bases. There are 16 residues in the CDR3.

This clonotype occurred many times. This CDR3 reads CASSDTTAGGLANTGELFF. The CDR3 nucleotides read TGTGCCAGCAGCGACACCACGGCGGGGGGGCTCGCGAACACCGGGGAGCTGTTTTTT. The V call is TRBV5-6, the J call TRBJ2-2, with 9 positions matching TRBD2. Trimming took 4 bases from V and 0 from J; bases not matched to a gene: 13. CDR1 and CDR2 from the germline V gene are SGHDT and YYEEEE. This CDR3 region has 19 residues.

This clonotype was seen at least ten times. One end of the junction is discordant with germline, which a read error may explain. The chain couples TRBV12-3 or TRBV12-4 to TRBJ2-7, with 8 bases fitting TRBD2. The CDR3 totals 13 residues. The CDR3 loop is CASSLASGYERYF. As DNA, the CDR3 is TGTGCCAGCAGCTTGGCTAGCGGGTACGAGCGGTACTTC.

The CDR3 DNA reads as TGTGCCAGCAGTTACTCGAAGGTGGCTAGCGGGAGTCCTGGGGCCAACGTCCTGACTTTC. It codes for CASSYSKVASGSPGANVLTF. J is TRBJ2-6 and V is TRBV6-5; TRBD2 matches 10 bases. Germline V gives CDR1 MNHEY, CDR2 SVGAGI. There are 20 residues in the CDR3. The ends lost 0 bases at V and 2 bases at J; junction bases unmatched: 10.

The V call is TRBV7-4, the J call TRBJ1-1; TRBD1 agrees at 12 bases. Losses at the gene ends were 8 bases for V and 4 bases for J; bases not matched to a gene: 8. The CDR3 totals 15 residues. Germline CDR1 reads SGHVT; CDR2 reads SQSDAQ. CDR3 nucleotide sequence: TGTGCCAGCTACTCGTGGGACAGGGGGCCCACTGAAGCTTTCTTT. Translated, it gives CASYSWDRGPTEAFF.

This clonotype was seen just once. V is TRBV5-1 and J is TRBJ2-1; a possible D gene is TRBD1 (5 bases). The CDR3 has 12 amino acids. V was shortened by 3 bases and J by 6 bases, with 7 bases between the two germline ends. Germline loops: CDR1 SGHRS, CDR2 YFSETQ. The CDR3 region has the DNA TGCGCCAGCAGCTGGGGCCGCAATGAGCAGTTCTTC. This translates into CASSWGRNEQFF.

This clonotype has more than one count but fewer than ten. The chain combines TRBV6-5 with TRBJ1-3, with D possibly matching TRBD1 (5 bases). The germline gives CDR1 MNHEY, CDR2 SVGAGI. The length of the CDR3 is 16 residues. The germline V and J ends were trimmed by 0 bases and 2 bases, with 11 bases remaining between them. The DNA for the CDR3 is TGTGCCAGCAGTTACTCCTGGGCAGGGCCTGGAAACACCATATATTTT. It specifies CASSYSWAGPGNTIYF.

This clonotype has only a few counts. J is TRBJ2-2 and V is TRBV11-3; 7 bases line up with TRBD1. J was trimmed by 0 bases and V by 5 bases; bases with no gene match: 12. Germline CDR1 SGHNT, CDR2 YENEEA. The CDR3 is 18 residues long. This chain's CDR3 is CASSPGPGGVSNTGELFF. The CDR3 DNA is TGTGCCAGCAGCCCAGGACCAGGGGGAGTTTCGAACACCGGGGAGCTGTTTTTT.

This clonotype was seen repeatedly, ten times or more. The chain has TRBV5-6 and TRBJ1-2, with TRBD1 matching 11 bases. Germline assignment: CDR1 SGHDT and CDR2 YYEEEE. With V trimmed by 4 bases and J by 3 bases, 2 bases remained unmatched. CDR3 length: 14 residues. This chain's CDR3 is CASSADRGHYGYTF. The CDR3 DNA follows: TGTGCCAGCAGCGCGGACAGGGGGCACTATGGCTACACCTTC. The whole variable domain, remainder taken from reference TRBV5-6 and TRBJ1-2, is DAGVTQSPTHLIKTRGQQVTLRCSPKSGHDTVSWYQQALGQGPQFIFQYYEEEERQRGNFPDRFSGHQFPNYSSELNVNALLLGDSALYLCASSADRGHYGYTFGSGTRLTVV.

This clonotype was picked up many times. V usage is TRBV4-1 and J usage is TRBJ2-7; no definite D call. The CDR3 sequence is 15 residues long. CDR1 is MGHRA, CDR2 YSYEKL, per germline. V shed 4 bases and J shed 0 bases, with 13 bases lying between them. The CDR3 reads CASSPTETPSYEQYF. The DNA for the CDR3 is TGCGCCAGCAGCCCGACGGAGACTCCCTCCTACGAGCAGTACTTC.

This clonotype was seen a handful of times. V is TRBV6-1 and J is TRBJ1-2; D remains unclear. The CDR3 sequence is 15 residues long. Trimming cost V 0 bases and J 1 base, with 9 bases left between them. From germline, CDR1 is MNHNS and CDR2 SASEGT. This CDR3 reads CASSEAGRDNYGYTF. DNA for the CDR3: TGTGCCAGCAGTGAAGCAGGGCGGGATAACTATGGCTACACCTTC.

V gene TRBV5-1 combines with J gene TRBJ2-7; 8 bases match TRBD1. CDR3 length equals 15 residues. Losses at the gene ends were 4 bases for V and 1 base for J; bases not matched to a gene: 7. Germline CDR1 and CDR2: SGHRS and YFSETQ. CDR3 DNA sequence: TGCGCCAGCAGCGACGGGACAGGCAGATCCTACGAGCAGTACTTC. Amino acid sequence: CASSDGTGRSYEQYF.

The sample holds many counts of this clonotype. The chain employs TRBV6-1 and TRBJ1-2; maybe TRBD1 (6 bases). Trimming left V 6 bases short and J 4 bases short, with 12 bases between. CDR1 and CDR2 (germline): MNHNS, SASEGT. The CDR3 runs to 13 residues. CDR3 nucleotides: TGTGCCAGCAGCAGGACAGTGATCTATGGCTACACCTTC. Protein sequence: CASSRTVIYGYTF.

There are many counts of this clonotype. The rearrangement uses TRBV2 and TRBJ1-5, with TRBD1 matching over 7 bases. The V and J ends lost 8 bases and 4 bases, in that order; junction bases with no gene match: 8. CDR1 SNHLY and CDR2 FYNNEI come from the germline V gene. This CDR3 has 14 amino acids. The CDR3, as DNA: TGTGCCAGCCGGCGAGGGGGCAGTAATCAGCCCCAGCATTTT. Translated, it gives CASRRGGSNQPQHF.

The chain joins TRBV6-2 or TRBV6-3 to TRBJ2-7, with 8 bases identical to TRBD2. There are 15 residues in the CDR3. Unmatched junction bases numbered 8, after V lost 7 bases and J lost 0 bases. Germline CDR1 is MNHEY and CDR2 is SVGEGT. For the CDR3, the DNA is TGTGCCAGCATTCCGGGACTAGTCCCCTCCTACGAGCAGTACTTC. Protein: CASIPGLVPSYEQYF.